Shown below are 24 T cell receptor beta chains from a single sample sequenced in a study of blood T cell repertoires in COVID-19. Repertoires were generated with immunoSEQ multiplex PCR, while TCRdb's copy carries only in-frame clones and drops some. The table includes 250,000 or so clones, 89% detected once. What was sequenced was peripheral blood. Receptor source: a woman aged 40-49 years who had recovered from COVID-19.

This chain links TRBV6-2 or TRBV6-3 with TRBJ2-7; tentative D call: TRBD1 (6 bases). The CDR3 runs to 15 residues. V was clipped by 2 bases and J by 6 bases, with 17 bases between them. Germline assignment: CDR1 MNHEY and CDR2 SVGEGT. The CDR3 reads CASSYGQGFLSEQYF. The DNA of the CDR3 is TGTGCCAGCAGTTACGGCCAGGGGTTTCTTTCCGAGCAGTACTTC.

This sequence joins TRBV3-1 (or the pseudogene TRBV3-2) and TRBJ1-6; possibly TRBD1 for D (5 bases). The CDR3 totals 17 residues. CDR1 and CDR2 (germline): LGHDT, YNNKEL (reference sequence). Trimming took off 3 bases at V and 2 bases at J, with 14 bases between the two ends. CDR3 nucleotide sequence: TGTGCCAGCAGCCAGGCGGGGGAGGGACCCTATAATTCACCCCTCCACTTT. Its protein product is CASSQAGEGPYNSPLHF.

The genes are TRBV24-1 and TRBJ2-3; D perhaps matches TRBD1 (6 bases). Germline V gene data show CDR1 as KGHDR and CDR2 as SFDVKD. With 9 bases removed from V and 2 bases from J, the gap between germline ends came to 8 bases. The CDR3 is 12 residues long. The CDR3 coding sequence is TGTGCCACCCGGGACATCACAGATACGCAGTATTTT. Its protein is CATRDITDTQYF.

J is TRBJ1-1 and V is TRBV5-1, with 8 bases fitting TRBD1. The CDR3 has 14 amino acids. Germline trimming cut 4 bases from V and 8 bases from J; bases unmatched to any gene: 10. Germline V gene data show CDR1 as SGHRS and CDR2 as YFSETQ. CDR3 sequence reads: CASSTGQAQREAFF. DNA for the CDR3: TGCGCCAGCAGCACGGGACAGGCTCAGAGAGAAGCTTTCTTT.

The chain joins TRBV28 to TRBJ1-2, with TRBD1 matching over 7 bases. CDR1 and CDR2 (germline): MDHEN, SYDVKM. Trimming at V came to 6 bases and at J to 6 bases, leaving 19 bases not matched to a gene. CDR3 length: 17 amino acids. CDR3 nucleotides: TGTGCCAGCAGCCCTTTCAATTGGGGACAGCTTGAGCATGGCTACACCTTC. It is translated as CASSPFNWGQLEHGYTF.

This rearrangement joins TRBV6-5 to TRBJ2-1; tentatively, D is TRBD1 (5 bases). V was clipped by 5 bases and J by 4 bases, with 12 bases between them. The CDR3 extends over 14 amino acids. CDR1 and CDR2 (germline): MNHEY, SVGAGI. The CDR3 loop reads CASSPTTDYNEQFF. CDR3 sequence (DNA): TGTGCCAGCAGTCCTACGACAGATTACAATGAGCAGTTCTTC.

The rearrangement links TRBV7-2 to TRBJ1-5, with 8 bases fitting TRBD1. CDR3 length: 15 residues. Germline V gene sequence: CDR1 SGHTA, CDR2 FQGNSA. V lost 1 base to trimming and J lost 7 bases; unmatched junction nucleotides: 6. CDR3 residues: CASSLDWTGLQPQHF. For the CDR3, the DNA is TGTGCCAGCAGCTTAGATTGGACAGGGTTGCAGCCCCAGCATTTT.

This clone was recorded a few times. CDR3 in amino acids: CASSASTGETQYF. The CDR3 nucleotides are TGTGCCAGCAGCGCTTCGACGGGAGAGACCCAGTACTTC. The genes are TRBV9 and TRBJ2-5; D remains ambiguous. Germline lookup yields CDR1 SGDLS and CDR2 YYNGEE. V was clipped by 3 bases and J by 4 bases, with 10 bases between them. The CDR3 consists of 13 residues.

This clone was counted between two and nine times. This CDR3 is CASSLGAGISSYNEQFF. The CDR3 DNA sequence: TGTGCCAGCAGCTTAGGGGCGGGGATTAGCTCCTACAATGAGCAGTTCTTC. The V call is TRBV7-8, the J call TRBJ2-1, with a weak D call TRBD2 (6 bases). Germline V lookup: CDR1 SGHVS, CDR2 FQNEAQ. This CDR3 is built from 17 residues. V lost 1 base and J lost 0, with 13 bases in between.

The rearrangement links TRBV5-1 to TRBJ2-3; D not certain. V was cut by 0 bases and J by 2 bases, with 7 bases left in between. Germline V gives CDR1 SGHRS, CDR2 YFSETQ. The CDR3 contains 14 residues. The CDR3 bases are TGCGCCAGCAGCTTGGTTAGCCCCACAGATACGCAGTATTTT. Its protein product is CASSLVSPTDTQYF.

CDR3 in amino acids: CASSYSGGIGNQPQHF. CDR3 DNA: TGTGCCAGCAGTTACTCGGGAGGGATCGGCAATCAGCCCCAGCATTTT. The chain employs TRBV6-6 and TRBJ1-5, with D uncertain. V was cut by 0 bases and J by 2 bases, with 11 bases left in between. Germline loops: CDR1 MNHNY, CDR2 SVGAGI (reference sequence). This CDR3 has 16 amino acids.

This rearrangement joins TRBV7-8 to TRBJ2-3; 9 bases align to TRBD2. Germline CDR1 is SGHVS and CDR2 is FQNEAQ. CDR3 length equals 16 residues. J lost 2 bases, V lost 5 bases, and 8 bases had no gene match. The CDR3 DNA follows: TGTGCCAGCAGCAAAGGCGGGACTAGCTTCACAGATACGCAGTATTTT. Translation: CASSKGGTSFTDTQYF.

The chain couples TRBV28 to TRBJ1-2, with TRBD1 matching 9 bases. CDR3 length: 15 amino acids. With 3 bases clipped from V and 5 bases from J, the junction kept 7 bases outside the gene matches. CDR1 is MDHEN, CDR2 SYDVKM, per germline. This CDR3 reads CASSFSDRGGYGYTF. DNA for the CDR3: TGTGCCAGCAGTTTTAGCGACAGGGGGGGATATGGCTACACCTTC.

V and J are TRBV4-1 and TRBJ2-7; 13 positions agree with TRBD2. In germline, CDR1 is MGHRA, CDR2 YSYEKL. The CDR3 length is 19 residues. V was clipped by 1 base and J by 0 bases; unmatched bases: 9. CDR3 DNA: TGCGCCAGCAGCCAAGTCTCTGGACTAGCGGGGGAGAGCTCCTACGAGCAGTACTTC. It specifies CASSQVSGLAGESSYEQYF.

This chain uses TRBV7-9 with TRBJ2-5; weak D call: TRBD2 (6 bases). V was shortened by 3 bases and J by 4 bases, with 18 bases between the two germline ends. Germline CDR1 is SEHNR and CDR2 is FQNEAQ (reference sequence). There are 16 residues in the CDR3. The CDR3 loop reads CASSFVTPQGGETQYF. The CDR3 DNA follows: TGTGCCAGCAGCTTTGTGACTCCCCAGGGAGGAGAGACCCAGTACTTC.

The chain joins TRBV12-3 or TRBV12-4 to TRBJ1-4; D is uncertain. V was shortened by 1 base and J by 13 bases, with 10 bases between the two germline ends. CDR3 length equals 12 residues. CDR3 loop: CASSLGQFRLFF. The CDR3 DNA follows: TGTGCCAGCAGTTTAGGGCAGTTTCGACTGTTTTTT.

CDR3 sequence (DNA): TGTGCCAGCAGTTTTTTTGGGGGCGCGGGCACTGAAGCTTTCTTT. It encodes CASSFFGGAGTEAFF. The chain couples TRBV27 to TRBJ1-1; D is possibly TRBD1 (6 bases). Deletions cut 3 bases from V and 4 bases from J, with 15 bases between. Germline CDR1 and CDR2: MNHEY and SMNVEV (reference sequence). The CDR3 is 15 residues long.

This chain uses TRBV7-6 with TRBJ1-1; 8 nucleotides agree with TRBD1. J was trimmed by 1 base and V by 5 bases; bases with no gene match: 12. The CDR3 extends over 17 amino acids. Looked up from germline, CDR1 is SGHVS and CDR2 is FNYEAQ. The CDR3 DNA is TGTGCCAGCAGCCCCCTTCAGGGGGCGGTGGGGAACACTGAAGCTTTCTTT. Translation gives CASSPLQGAVGNTEAFF.

This rearrangement joins TRBV30 to TRBJ1-5; no clear D. Germline assignment: CDR1 GTSNPN and CDR2 SVGIG (reference sequence). This CDR3 contains 12 residues. V was trimmed by 7 bases and J by 6 bases, leaving 13 bases between them. The CDR3 nucleotides are TGTGCCTTTCGGACTCGGGGTCAGCCCCAGCATTTT. This codes for CAFRTRGQPQHF.

V usage is TRBV7-2 and J usage is TRBJ1-6; TRBD1 might be the D (6 bases). This CDR3 region has 17 residues. The germline V gene has CDR1 SGHTA and CDR2 FQGNSA. Trimming pared 5 bases from V and 0 bases from J, leaving 14 bases between. CDR3 DNA: TGTGCCAGCAGCCCGCCGTCAGGGGTCTCCTATAATTCACCCCTCCACTTT. Translated, it gives CASSPPSGVSYNSPLHF. The full variable domain, its missing parts supplied by reference TRBV7-2 and TRBJ1-6, is GAGVSQSPSNKVTEKGKDVELRCDPISGHTALYWYRQSLGQGLEFLIYFQGNSAPDKSGLPSDRFSAERTGGSVSTLTIQRTQQEDSAVYLCASSPPSGVSYNSPLHFGNGTRLTVT.

The chain couples TRBV3-1 (or the pseudogene TRBV3-2) to TRBJ1-3, with D maybe TRBD1 (6 bases). Germline values: CDR1 LGHDT, CDR2 YNNKEL (reference sequence). The ends were cut back, 4 bases at V and 0 bases at J, with 13 bases in the middle. This CDR3 is built from 16 residues. The CDR3 protein is CASSLLDSHSGNTIYF. The CDR3 region has the DNA TGTGCCAGCAGCCTTTTGGACAGCCACTCTGGAAACACCATATATTTT.

This chain links TRBV24-1 with TRBJ2-1; D is perhaps TRBD2 (6 bases). Germline V lookup: CDR1 KGHDR, CDR2 SFDVKD. V was cut by 2 bases and J by 4 bases, with 8 bases left in between. The CDR3 contains 14 residues. The CDR3 DNA reads TGTGCCACCAGTGATTGGAGGGGTTACAATGAGCAGTTCTTC. Protein product: CATSDWRGYNEQFF.

The chain employs TRBV20-1 and TRBJ2-1, with a tentative D call TRBD1 (6 bases). Germline values: CDR1 DFQATT, CDR2 SNEGSKA (reference sequence). The length of the CDR3 is 16 residues. Trimming pared 4 bases from V and 15 bases from J, leaving 31 bases between. CDR3 amino acids: CSAIDLREKFRQGWFF. The DNA for the CDR3 is TGCAGTGCTATTGACCTTAGAGAGAAATTCCGGCAGGGGTGGTTCTTC.

V gene TRBV19 combines with J gene TRBJ1-3; maybe TRBD1 (6 bases). Trimming cost V 3 bases and J 4 bases, with 13 bases left between them. Per germline, CDR1 LNHDA and CDR2 SQIVND (reference sequence). This CDR3 comprises 15 residues. The CDR3 here is CASSIPHGTGNTIYF. The CDR3 coding sequence is TGTGCCAGTAGTATTCCCCACGGGACAGGAAACACCATATATTTT.